Below, 21 T cell receptor beta chains from the same sample are listed, as sequenced in a study of cytomegalovirus exposure and HLA in healthy donors. PCR was performed using 60 Vbeta and 13 Jbeta primers. Clones were read by immunoSEQ multiplex PCR, and TCRdb kept only the in-frame ones, dropping some. The table has fewer than 120,000 clones, around four fifths seen once. Sequences were obtained from PBMCs. The source is a man aged 25-40 years in good health and CMV-seropositive.

This rearrangement joins TRBV6-5 to TRBJ1-2, with D possibly TRBD1 on 5 matching bases. This CDR3 contains 14 residues. Germline V gene lookup returns CDR1 MNHEY and CDR2 SVGAGI. The V end lost 2 bases, the J end lost 7 bases, and 14 bases lay between the germline ends. The CDR3, as DNA: TGTGCCAGCAGTTACGGAAGGGGCGAAGGTGGCTACACCTTC. It codes for CASSYGRGEGGYTF.

The chain joins TRBV7-8 to TRBJ2-5; 7 positions match TRBD2. The J call may be incorrect, as the DNA end agrees better with TRBJ2-7. This CDR3 region has 16 residues. Germline V gene sequence: CDR1 SGHVS, CDR2 FQNEAQ. The CDR3: CASSPLGGVSSYEQYF. The CDR3 nucleotides read TGTGCCAGCAGCCCACTTGGGGGGGTGAGCTCCTACGAGCAGTACTTC.

V gene TRBV19 combines with J gene TRBJ2-7, with D possibly matching TRBD1 (5 bases). This CDR3 comprises 15 residues. The germline V and J ends were trimmed by 1 base and 7 bases, with 17 bases remaining between them. CDR1 and CDR2 (germline): LNHDA, SQIVND (reference sequence). The CDR3 is CASSIAGKDLREQYF. CDR3 nucleotide sequence: TGTGCCAGTAGTATAGCAGGGAAGGACCTACGGGAGCAGTACTTC.

This clone has a handful of counts. In DNA, the CDR3 is TGCGCCAGCAGCCTTACCGGGACAGGTTCCGAGCAGTACTTC. Translated, it gives CASSLTGTGSEQYF. The chain links TRBV4-1 to TRBJ2-7; 8 bases are a match to TRBD1. Looked up from germline, CDR1 is MGHRA and CDR2 is YSYEKL. The trim removed 4 bases at V and 6 bases at J, leaving 8 bases unmatched. CDR3 length: 14 amino acids.

The chain combines TRBV28 with TRBJ2-7, with 8 bases lining up with TRBD1. Unmatched junction bases numbered 9, after V lost 8 bases and J lost 0 bases. The CDR3 consists of 15 residues. Germline V gene lookup returns CDR1 MDHEN and CDR2 SYDVKM. The CDR3 region is CASAAGTGLSYEQYF. The CDR3 nucleotides read TGTGCCAGCGCCGCCGGGACAGGACTCTCCTACGAGCAGTACTTC.

The rearrangement uses TRBV6-6 and TRBJ2-1; 7 bases agree with TRBD2. CDR3 length: 16 residues. Germline CDR1 reads MNHNY; CDR2 reads SVGAGI (reference sequence). V shed 6 bases, J shed 5 bases, and the junction held 13 bases outside the gene matches. The CDR3 nucleotides are TGTGCCAGCAGACGCCCCACCCGGGACTACCACAATGAGCAGTTCTTC. This gives the protein CASRRPTRDYHNEQFF.

The rearrangement joins TRBV7-2 to TRBJ1-1; TRBD1 is a possible D gene (5 bases). There are 14 residues in the CDR3. Looked up from germline, CDR1 is SGHTA and CDR2 is FQGNSA. V gave up 5 bases and J gave up 5 bases, with 15 bases separating them. CDR3 coding DNA: TGTGCCAGCAGCGCAGAGATGGAGGGGACTGAAGCTTTCTTT. Amino acid sequence: CASSAEMEGTEAFF.

V and J are TRBV5-6 and TRBJ2-5, with D perhaps matching TRBD2 (5 bases). V lost 1 base to trimming and J lost 5 bases, with 15 bases between them. Germline CDR1 is SGHDT and CDR2 is YYEEEE. The CDR3 covers 15 residues. The CDR3: CASSLRRVGGETQYF. The CDR3 DNA is TGTGCCAGCAGCTTGCGGCGAGTGGGCGGGGAGACCCAGTACTTC.

This chain joins TRBV12-5 and TRBJ2-5; the D gene is possibly TRBD1 (6 bases). The CDR3 has 16 amino acids. Germline CDR1 is LGHNT and CDR2 is FRNRAP. Trimming shortened V by 1 base and J by 5 bases, and 17 bases separated the two germline ends. CDR3 protein: CASGLGYSGVGETQYF. The CDR3 DNA sequence: TGTGCTAGTGGTTTGGGGTACTCAGGGGTAGGGGAGACCCAGTACTTC.

J is TRBJ1-1 and V is TRBV11-1; D call uncertain. The germline gives CDR1 SGHAT, CDR2 FQDESV (reference sequence). Trimming shortened V by 1 base and J by 4 bases, and 7 bases separated the two germline ends. The CDR3 has 13 amino acids. CDR3 bases: TGTGCCAGCAGCTTAGTACGGGGCACTGAAGCTTTCTTT. Translated: CASSLVRGTEAFF.

In nucleotides, the CDR3 is TGTGCCACCATAATCTGGTCCGGGACAGACAAAAACTATGGCTACACCTTC. This sequence encodes CATIIWSGTDKNYGYTF. The chain uses TRBV2 and TRBJ1-2, with TRBD1 identical over 7 bases. The CDR3 sequence is 17 residues long. With V trimmed by 10 bases and J by 2 bases, 19 bases remained unmatched. Germline loops: CDR1 SNHLY, CDR2 FYNNEI.

The chain carries TRBV18 and TRBJ2-1; the D is unclear. Germline loops: CDR1 KGHSH, CDR2 LQKENI. CDR3 length: 15 amino acids. V was pared by 6 bases and J by 0 bases, with 12 bases between. The CDR3 spells CASSPSAYSYNEQFF. DNA of the CDR3: TGTGCCAGCTCGCCGAGCGCCTACTCCTACAATGAGCAGTTCTTC.

This clone is a singleton in its sample. The chain employs TRBV5-5 and TRBJ2-1; TRBD1 agrees at 12 bases. The germline gives CDR1 SGHKS, CDR2 YYEKEE (reference sequence). CDR3 length: 20 amino acids. The junction had 15 bases not matched to a gene; V was cut back by 0 bases and J by 5 bases. CDR3 in amino acids: CASSLVFGTGGPRRDNEQFF. The CDR3 DNA sequence: TGTGCCAGCAGCTTGGTGTTCGGGACAGGGGGCCCCAGAAGAGACAATGAGCAGTTCTTC.

This clone occurred a few times. J is TRBJ1-1 and V is TRBV10-3, with unresolved D. CDR3 length: 13 amino acids. Germline CDR1 reads ENHRY; CDR2 reads SYGVKD. V lost 8 bases, J lost 0 bases, and 10 bases lay in between. This chain's CDR3 is CAIANRMNTEAFF. Written as DNA, the CDR3 is TGTGCCATCGCAAACAGAATGAACACTGAAGCTTTCTTT.

A word on this clone: The same CDR3 is also encoded by other DNA sequences in this sample. The chain carries TRBV6-1 and TRBJ1-1, with TRBD1 matching over 7 bases. The CDR3 spans 15 residues. The germline V gene has CDR1 MNHNS and CDR2 SASEGT. Losses at the gene ends were 0 bases for V and 6 bases for J; bases not matched to a gene: 7. In DNA form, the CDR3 reads TGTGCCAGCAGTGAAGCGGGTGGGGACAGCGCTGAAGCTTTCTTT. This gives the protein CASSEAGGDSAEAFF.

In nucleotides, the CDR3 is TGTGCCAGCAGCTTAGGCTTACCTTCACAGGGATCCTACGAGCAGTACTTC. Its protein product is CASSLGLPSQGSYEQYF. The genes are TRBV11-2 and TRBJ2-7; possible D gene TRBD1, 6 bases. V gave up 1 base and J gave up 1 base, with 17 bases separating them. This CDR3 comprises 17 residues. Germline-derived CDR1 and CDR2 are SGHAT and FQNNGV.

This clone has more than one count but fewer than ten. This rearrangement joins TRBV7-9 to TRBJ1-1, with D possibly being TRBD1 (5 bases). Germline-derived CDR1 and CDR2 are SEHNR and FQNEAQ (reference sequence). Trimming removed 6 bases at V and 4 bases at J, with 21 bases between. The CDR3 extends over 16 amino acids. As DNA, the CDR3 is TGTGCCAGCAGAGGGGAGTTGTCGGGAGAGGGCACTGAAGCTTTCTTT. Its translation: CASRGELSGEGTEAFF.

The chain carries TRBV4-3 and TRBJ2-3; 10 bases are a match to TRBD1. This CDR3 is built from 17 residues. After removal of 1 base from V and 4 bases from J, the junction contained 8 bases not matched to a gene. Germline V gene sequence: CDR1 LGHNA, CDR2 YSLEER. CDR3 in amino acids: CASSQGPGQGSSDTQYF. The CDR3, as DNA: TGCGCCAGCAGCCAAGGCCCGGGACAGGGGTCATCAGATACGCAGTATTTT.

This clone was seen a handful of times. The chain employs TRBV6-6 and TRBJ2-7; 12 nucleotides match TRBD1. V shed 0 bases, J shed 3 bases, and the junction held 3 bases outside the gene matches. Germline V gene lookup returns CDR1 MNHNY and CDR2 SVGAGI (reference sequence). This CDR3 has 16 amino acids. The CDR3 spells CASSYSGTGGGYEQYF. The CDR3 DNA sequence: TGTGCCAGCAGTTACTCGGGGACAGGGGGCGGCTACGAGCAGTACTTC.

The V call is TRBV2, the J call TRBJ2-2, with a weak D call TRBD2 (6 bases). The V end lost 7 bases, the J end lost 2 bases, and 11 bases lay between the germline ends. The CDR3 runs 14 residues. Germline-derived CDR1 and CDR2 are SNHLY and FYNNEI. The CDR3 sequence: CASNVGLNTGELFF. CDR3 DNA: TGTGCCAGCAATGTAGGACTAAACACCGGGGAGCTGTTTTTT.

The genes are TRBV7-9 and TRBJ2-1, with TRBD1 matching 10 bases. CDR1 and CDR2 from the germline V gene are SEHNR and FQNEAQ (reference sequence). The CDR3 runs 19 residues. After removal of 4 bases from V and 2 bases from J, the junction contained 14 bases not matched to a gene. The CDR3, as DNA: TGTGCCAGCAGCTCCAACTCGCTACCGACAGGGGGCCCCTACAATGAGCAGTTCTTC. It translates to CASSSNSLPTGGPYNEQFF.